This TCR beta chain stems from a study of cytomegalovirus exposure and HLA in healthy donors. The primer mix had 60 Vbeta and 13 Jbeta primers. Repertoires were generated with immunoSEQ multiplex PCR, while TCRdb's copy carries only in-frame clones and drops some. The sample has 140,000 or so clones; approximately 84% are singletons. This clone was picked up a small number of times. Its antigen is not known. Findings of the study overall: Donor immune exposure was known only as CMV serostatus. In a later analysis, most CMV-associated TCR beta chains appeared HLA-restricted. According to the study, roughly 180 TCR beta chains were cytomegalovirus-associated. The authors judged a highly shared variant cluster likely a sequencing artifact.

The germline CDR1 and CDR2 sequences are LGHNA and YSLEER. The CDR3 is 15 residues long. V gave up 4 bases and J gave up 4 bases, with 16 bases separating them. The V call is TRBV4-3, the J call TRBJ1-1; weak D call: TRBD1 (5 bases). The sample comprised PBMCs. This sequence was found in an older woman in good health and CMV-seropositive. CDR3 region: CASSPRLGEGTEAFF. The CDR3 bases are TGCGCCAGCAGCCCAAGACTAGGGGAGGGCACTGAAGCTTTCTTT.